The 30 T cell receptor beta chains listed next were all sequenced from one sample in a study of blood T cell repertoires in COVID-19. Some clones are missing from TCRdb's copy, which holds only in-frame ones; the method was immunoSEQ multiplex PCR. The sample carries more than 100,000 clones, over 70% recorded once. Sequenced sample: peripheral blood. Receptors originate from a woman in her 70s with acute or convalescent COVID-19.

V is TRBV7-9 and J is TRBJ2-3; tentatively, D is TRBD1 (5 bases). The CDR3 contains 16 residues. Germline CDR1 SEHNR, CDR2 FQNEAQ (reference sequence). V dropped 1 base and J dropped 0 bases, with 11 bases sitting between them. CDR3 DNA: TGTGCCAGCAGCTTAGACTGGGGCGATAGCACAGATACGCAGTATTTT. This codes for CASSLDWGDSTDTQYF.

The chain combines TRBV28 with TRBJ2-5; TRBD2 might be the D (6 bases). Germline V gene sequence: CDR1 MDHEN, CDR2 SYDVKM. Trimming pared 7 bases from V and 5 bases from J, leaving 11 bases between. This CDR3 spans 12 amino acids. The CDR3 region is CASTGVVETQYF. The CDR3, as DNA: TGTGCCAGCACGGGGGTGGTGGAGACCCAGTACTTC.

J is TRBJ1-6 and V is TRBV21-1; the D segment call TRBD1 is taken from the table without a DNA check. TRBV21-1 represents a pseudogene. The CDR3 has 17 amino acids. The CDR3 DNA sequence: TGTGCCAGCAGCAACTTGGACATAAGCTCCTATAATTCACCCCTCCACTTT. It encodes CASSNLDISSYNSPLHF.

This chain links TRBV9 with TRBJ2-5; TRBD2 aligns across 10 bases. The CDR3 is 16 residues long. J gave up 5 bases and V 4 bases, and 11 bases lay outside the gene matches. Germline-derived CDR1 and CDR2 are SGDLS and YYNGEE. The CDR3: CASSSRSGGVYETQYF. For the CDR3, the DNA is TGTGCCAGCAGCTCTAGAAGCGGGGGGGTTTATGAGACCCAGTACTTC.

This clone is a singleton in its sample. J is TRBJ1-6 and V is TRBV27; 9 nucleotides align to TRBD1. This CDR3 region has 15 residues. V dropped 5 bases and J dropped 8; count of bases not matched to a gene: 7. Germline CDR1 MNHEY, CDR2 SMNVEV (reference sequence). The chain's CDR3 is CASSPAGTGYSPLHF. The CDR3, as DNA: TGTGCCAGCAGTCCCGCCGGGACAGGGTATTCACCCCTCCACTTT.

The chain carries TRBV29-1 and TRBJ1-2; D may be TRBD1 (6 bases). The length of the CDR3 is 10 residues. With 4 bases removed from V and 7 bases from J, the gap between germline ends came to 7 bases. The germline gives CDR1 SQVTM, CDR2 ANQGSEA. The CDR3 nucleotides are TGCAGCGTTGCGGACAGTGGCTACACCTTC. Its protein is CSVADSGYTF.

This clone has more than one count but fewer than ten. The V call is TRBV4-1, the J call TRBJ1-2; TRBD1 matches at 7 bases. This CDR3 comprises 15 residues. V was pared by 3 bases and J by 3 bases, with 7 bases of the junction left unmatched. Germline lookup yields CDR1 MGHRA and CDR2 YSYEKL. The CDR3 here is CASSHSTGMDYGYTF. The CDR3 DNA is TGCGCCAGCAGCCATTCGACAGGGATGGACTATGGCTACACCTTC.

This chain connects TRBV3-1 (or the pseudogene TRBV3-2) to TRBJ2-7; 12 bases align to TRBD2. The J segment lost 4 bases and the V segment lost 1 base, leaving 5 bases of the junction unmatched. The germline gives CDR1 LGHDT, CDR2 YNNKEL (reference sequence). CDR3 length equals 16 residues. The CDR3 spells CASSQGTSGGQYEQYF. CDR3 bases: TGTGCCAGCAGCCAAGGCACTAGCGGGGGGCAGTACGAGCAGTACTTC.

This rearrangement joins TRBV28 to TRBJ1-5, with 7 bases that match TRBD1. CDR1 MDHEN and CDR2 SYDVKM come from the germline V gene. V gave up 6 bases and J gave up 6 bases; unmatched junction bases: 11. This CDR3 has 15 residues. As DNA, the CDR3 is TGTGCCAGCAGGTCGACGACAGGGAAAATTCAGCCCCAGCATTTT. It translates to CASRSTTGKIQPQHF.

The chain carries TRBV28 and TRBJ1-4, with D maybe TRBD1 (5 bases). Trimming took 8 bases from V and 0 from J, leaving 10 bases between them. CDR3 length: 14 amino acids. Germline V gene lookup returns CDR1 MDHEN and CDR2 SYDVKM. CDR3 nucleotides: TGTGCCAGCCAGGGACTTGCAACTAATGAAAAACTGTTTTTT. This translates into CASQGLATNEKLFF.

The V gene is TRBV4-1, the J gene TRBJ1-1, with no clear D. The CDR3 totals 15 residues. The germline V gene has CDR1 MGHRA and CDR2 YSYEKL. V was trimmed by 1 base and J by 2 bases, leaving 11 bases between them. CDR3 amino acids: CASSQGTMINTEAFF. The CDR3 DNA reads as TGCGCCAGCAGCCAAGGAACAATGATAAACACTGAAGCTTTCTTT.

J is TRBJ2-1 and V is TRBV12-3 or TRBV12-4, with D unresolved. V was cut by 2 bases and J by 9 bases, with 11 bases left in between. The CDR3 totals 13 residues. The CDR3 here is CASSLPEAAEQFF. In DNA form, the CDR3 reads TGTGCCAGCAGTTTACCCGAGGCGGCTGAGCAGTTCTTC.

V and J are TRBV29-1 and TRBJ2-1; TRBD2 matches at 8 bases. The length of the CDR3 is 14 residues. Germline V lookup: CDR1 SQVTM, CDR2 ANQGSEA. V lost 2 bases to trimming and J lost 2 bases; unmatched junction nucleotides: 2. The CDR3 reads CSVETGGPYNEQFF. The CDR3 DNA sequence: TGCAGCGTTGAAACGGGGGGGCCCTACAATGAGCAGTTCTTC.

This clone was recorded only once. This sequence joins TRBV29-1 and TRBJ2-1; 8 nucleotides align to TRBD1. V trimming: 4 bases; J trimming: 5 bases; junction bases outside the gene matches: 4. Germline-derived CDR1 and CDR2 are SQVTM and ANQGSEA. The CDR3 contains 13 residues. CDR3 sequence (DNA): TGCAGCGTTGTCCGGACAGGGAACAATGAGCAGTTCTTC. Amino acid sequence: CSVVRTGNNEQFF.

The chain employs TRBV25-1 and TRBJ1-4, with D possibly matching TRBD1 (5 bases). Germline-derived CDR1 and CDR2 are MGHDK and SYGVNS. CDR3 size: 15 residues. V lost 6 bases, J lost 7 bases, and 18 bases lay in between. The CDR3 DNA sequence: TGTGCCAGCAGCCCCCCGGGACTAGCGGGTGAAAAACTGTTTTTT. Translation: CASSPPGLAGEKLFF.

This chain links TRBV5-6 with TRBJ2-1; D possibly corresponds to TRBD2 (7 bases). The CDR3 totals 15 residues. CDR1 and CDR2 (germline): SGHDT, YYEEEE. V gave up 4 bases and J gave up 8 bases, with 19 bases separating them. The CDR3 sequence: CASSPAWGGPDEQFF. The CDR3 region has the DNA TGTGCCAGCAGCCCCGCCTGGGGGGGCCCGGATGAGCAGTTCTTC.

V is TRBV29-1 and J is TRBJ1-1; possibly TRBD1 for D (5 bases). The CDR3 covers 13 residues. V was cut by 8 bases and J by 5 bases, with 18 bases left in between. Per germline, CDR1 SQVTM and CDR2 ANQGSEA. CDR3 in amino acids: CSSQAGEGTEAFF. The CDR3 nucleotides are TGCAGCTCCCAGGCGGGGGAGGGAACTGAAGCTTTCTTT.

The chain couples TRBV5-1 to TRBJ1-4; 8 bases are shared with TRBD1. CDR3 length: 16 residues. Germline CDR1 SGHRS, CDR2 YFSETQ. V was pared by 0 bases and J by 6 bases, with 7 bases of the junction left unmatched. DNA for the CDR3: TGCGCCAGCAGCTTGGGACAGGGGAGGGAGTATGAAAAACTGTTTTTT. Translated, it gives CASSLGQGREYEKLFF.

CDR3 amino acids: CASSPRAGNYGYTF. CDR3 DNA: TGTGCCAGCAGCCCCCGGGCAGGGAACTATGGCTACACCTTC. This chain joins TRBV7-9 and TRBJ1-2, with TRBD1 as a possible D gene (5 bases). V was cut by 5 bases and J by 2 bases, with 12 bases left in between. In germline, CDR1 is SEHNR, CDR2 FQNEAQ (reference sequence). The CDR3 runs to 14 residues.

CDR3 DNA: TGCGCCAGCAGCTTGACGGGGGCAGATACGCAGTATTTT. Its translation: CASSLTGADTQYF. The rearrangement uses TRBV5-1 and TRBJ2-3; maybe TRBD2 (6 bases). The CDR3 runs to 13 residues. The germline V gene encodes CDR1 SGHRS and CDR2 YFSETQ. Trimming took off 1 base at V and 4 bases at J, with 7 bases between the two ends.

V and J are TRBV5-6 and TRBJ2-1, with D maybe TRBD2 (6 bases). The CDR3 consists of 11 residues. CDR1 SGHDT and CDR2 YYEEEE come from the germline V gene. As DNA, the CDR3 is TGTGTCACCAGAGGGACTGATGAGCAGTTCTTC. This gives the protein CVTRGTDEQFF.

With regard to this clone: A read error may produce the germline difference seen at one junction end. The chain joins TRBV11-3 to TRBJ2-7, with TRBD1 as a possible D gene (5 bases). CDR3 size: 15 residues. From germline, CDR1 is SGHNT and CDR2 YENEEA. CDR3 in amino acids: CASSLMSGISSEQYF. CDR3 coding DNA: TGTGCCAGCAGCTTGATGTCAGGGATATCCTCCGAGCAGTACTTC.

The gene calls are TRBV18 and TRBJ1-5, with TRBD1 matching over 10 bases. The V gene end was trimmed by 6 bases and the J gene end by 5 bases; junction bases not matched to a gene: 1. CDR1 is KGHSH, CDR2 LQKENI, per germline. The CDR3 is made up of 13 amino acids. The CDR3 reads CASSGTGDQPQHF. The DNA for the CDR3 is TGTGCCAGCTCGGGGACAGGGGATCAGCCCCAGCATTTT.

The CDR3 sequence is CASSSGVSYNEQFF. DNA for the CDR3: TGTGCCAGCTCCAGCGGGGTCTCCTACAATGAGCAGTTCTTC. The rearrangement joins TRBV11-3 to TRBJ2-1; 7 bases are shared with TRBD2. This CDR3 comprises 14 residues. Trimming at V came to 8 bases and at J to 0 bases, leaving 4 bases not matched to a gene. The germline V gene has CDR1 SGHNT and CDR2 YENEEA.

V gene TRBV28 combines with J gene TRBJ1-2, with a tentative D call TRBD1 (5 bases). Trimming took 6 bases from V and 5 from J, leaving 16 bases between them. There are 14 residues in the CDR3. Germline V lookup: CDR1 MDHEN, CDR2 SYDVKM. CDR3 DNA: TGTGCCAGCAGAATATCCCTTGGGGGGTATGGCTACACCTTC. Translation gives CASRISLGGYGYTF.

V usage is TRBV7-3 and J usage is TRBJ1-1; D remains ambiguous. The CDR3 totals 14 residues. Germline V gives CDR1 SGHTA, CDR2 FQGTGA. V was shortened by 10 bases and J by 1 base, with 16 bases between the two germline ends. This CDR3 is CAIRSWGANTEAFF. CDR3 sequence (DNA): TGTGCCATCCGAAGTTGGGGAGCGAACACTGAAGCTTTCTTT.

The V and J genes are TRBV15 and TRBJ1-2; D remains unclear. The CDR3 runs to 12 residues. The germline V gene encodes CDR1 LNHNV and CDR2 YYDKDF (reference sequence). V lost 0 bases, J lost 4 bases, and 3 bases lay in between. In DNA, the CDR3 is TGTGCCACCAGCAGAGAGGCCTATGGCTACACCTTC. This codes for CATSREAYGYTF.

This chain's CDR3 is CASGSGTGGEKLFF. Here the CDR3 DNA reads TGTGCTAGTGGCTCCGGGACAGGGGGTGAAAAACTGTTTTTT. The V gene is TRBV12-5, the J gene TRBJ1-4, with 11 positions matching TRBD1. The CDR3 runs 14 residues. The V segment lost 6 bases and the J segment 7 bases; nucleotides outside the gene matches: 4. The germline CDR1 and CDR2 sequences are LGHNT and FRNRAP.

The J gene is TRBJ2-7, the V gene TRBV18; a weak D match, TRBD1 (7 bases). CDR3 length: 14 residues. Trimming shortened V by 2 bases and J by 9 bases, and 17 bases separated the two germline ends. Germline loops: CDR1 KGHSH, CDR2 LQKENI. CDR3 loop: CASSPSQGEAGQYF. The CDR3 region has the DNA TGTGCCAGCTCACCATCCCAGGGGGAGGCCGGGCAGTACTTC.

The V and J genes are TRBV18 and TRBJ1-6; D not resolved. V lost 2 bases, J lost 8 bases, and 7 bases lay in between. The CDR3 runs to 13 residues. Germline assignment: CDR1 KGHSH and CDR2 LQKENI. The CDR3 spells CASSPIADSPLHF. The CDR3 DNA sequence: TGTGCCAGCTCACCAATTGCGGATTCACCCCTCCACTTT.